Here is one TCR beta chain with its context. RNA in amounts of 0.5 to 1 ug was reverse transcribed with random hexamers. Amplification of TCR beta CDR3 spanned 54 Vbeta and 13 Jbeta via immunoSEQ multiplex PCR. TCRdb re-called the immunoSEQ multiplex PCR reads with MiXCR, one entry per CDR3 protein. The data show roughly 150,000 distinct CDR3 sequences, with 93% seen just once and 0.13% held by the top ten. These data originate in a study of CD8 T cells in Susac syndrome. The ends were cut back, 1 base at V and 4 bases at J, with 12 bases in the middle. This CDR3 comprises 15 residues. The V gene's germline CDR1 is LGHNA and CDR2 YNFKEQ. From blood CD8+ and CD4+ T cells, the TCR beta chain was sequenced. The study used healthy donors as controls matched for age and sex. Isolation of CD8+ and CD4+ T cells was performed negatively, whereas enrichment of TEMRA cells was done by FACS.

The sample comprised CD4+ T cells from PBMCs. This TCR derives from a human donor in good health. J is TRBJ2-3 and V is TRBV4-2, with unresolved D. The chain's CDR3 is CASSQVVSLADTQYF. The CDR3 coding sequence is TGTGCCAGCAGCCAAGTTGTCTCTCTCGCAGATACGCAGTATTTT.